The clone carrying this TCR beta chain has only a few counts. The CDR3 covers 15 residues. In germline, CDR1 is WNHNN, CDR2 SYGVQD (reference sequence). With V trimmed by 5 bases and J by 3 bases, 6 bases remained unmatched. The PCR used 60 Vbeta and 13 Jbeta primers. Clones were sequenced by immunoSEQ multiplex PCR, and TCRdb holds only the in-frame ones, with some missing. Altogether over 100,000 clones are present, 75% to 85% being singletons, with the ten largest covering almost 3%. This sample is part of a study of cytomegalovirus exposure and HLA in healthy donors. Sequencing was carried out using PBMCs. The clonotype comes from a woman under 30 in good health and CMV-seropositive. The chain joins TRBV10-1 to TRBJ2-3; 9 bases are shared with TRBD1. The CDR3 region is CASSYGGQGTDTQYF. For the CDR3, the DNA is TGCGCCAGCAGTTACGGAGGACAGGGGACAGATACGCAGTATTTT.